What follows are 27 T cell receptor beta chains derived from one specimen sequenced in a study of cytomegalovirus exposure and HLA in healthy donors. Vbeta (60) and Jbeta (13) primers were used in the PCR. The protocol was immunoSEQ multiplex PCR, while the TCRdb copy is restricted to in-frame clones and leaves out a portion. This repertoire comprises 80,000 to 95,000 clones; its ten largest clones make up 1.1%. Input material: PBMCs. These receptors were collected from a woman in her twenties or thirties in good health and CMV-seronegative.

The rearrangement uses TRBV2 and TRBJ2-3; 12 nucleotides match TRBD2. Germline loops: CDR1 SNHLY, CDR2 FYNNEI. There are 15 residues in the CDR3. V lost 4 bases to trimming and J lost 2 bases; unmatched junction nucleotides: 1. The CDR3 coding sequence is TGTGCCAGCAGTGGGACTAGCGGGGCCACAGATACGCAGTATTTT. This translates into CASSGTSGATDTQYF.

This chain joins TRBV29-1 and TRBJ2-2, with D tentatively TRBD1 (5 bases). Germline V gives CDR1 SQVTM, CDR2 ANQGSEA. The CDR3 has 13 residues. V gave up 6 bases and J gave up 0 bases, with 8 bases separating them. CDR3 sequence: CSVTDTNTGELFF. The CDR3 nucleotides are TGCAGCGTCACGGACACGAACACCGGGGAGCTGTTTTTT.

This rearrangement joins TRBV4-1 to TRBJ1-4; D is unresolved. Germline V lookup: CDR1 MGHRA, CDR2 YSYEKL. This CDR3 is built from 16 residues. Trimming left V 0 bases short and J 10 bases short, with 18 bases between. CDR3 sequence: CASSQDERVARVKLFF. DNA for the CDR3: TGCGCCAGCAGCCAAGATGAGCGGGTCGCTCGTGTAAAACTGTTTTTT.

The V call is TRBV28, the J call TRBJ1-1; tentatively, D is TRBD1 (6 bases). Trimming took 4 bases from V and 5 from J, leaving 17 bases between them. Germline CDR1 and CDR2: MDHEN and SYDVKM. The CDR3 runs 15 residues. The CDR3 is CASSSEGGGVTEAFF. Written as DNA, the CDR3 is TGTGCCAGCAGTTCCGAGGGGGGAGGGGTTACTGAAGCTTTCTTT.

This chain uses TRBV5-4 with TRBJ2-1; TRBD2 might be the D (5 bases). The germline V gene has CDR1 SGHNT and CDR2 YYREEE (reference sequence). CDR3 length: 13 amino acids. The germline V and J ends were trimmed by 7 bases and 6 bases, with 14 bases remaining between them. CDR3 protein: CASLGRGSNEQFF. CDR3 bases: TGTGCCAGCTTAGGAAGAGGGAGCAATGAGCAGTTCTTC.

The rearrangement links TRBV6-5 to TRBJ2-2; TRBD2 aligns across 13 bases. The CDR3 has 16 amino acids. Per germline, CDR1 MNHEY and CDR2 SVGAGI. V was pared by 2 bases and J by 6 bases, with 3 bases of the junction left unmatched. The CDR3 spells CASSYLTSGRPGELFF. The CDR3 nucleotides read TGTGCCAGCAGTTACCTGACTAGCGGGAGGCCCGGGGAGCTGTTTTTT.

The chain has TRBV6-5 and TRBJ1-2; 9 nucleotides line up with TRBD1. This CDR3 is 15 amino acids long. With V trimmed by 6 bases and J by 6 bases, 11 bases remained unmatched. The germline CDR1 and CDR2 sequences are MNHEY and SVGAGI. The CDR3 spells CASSPWTGAEDGYTF. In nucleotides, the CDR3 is TGTGCCAGCAGCCCTTGGACAGGGGCCGAGGATGGCTACACCTTC.

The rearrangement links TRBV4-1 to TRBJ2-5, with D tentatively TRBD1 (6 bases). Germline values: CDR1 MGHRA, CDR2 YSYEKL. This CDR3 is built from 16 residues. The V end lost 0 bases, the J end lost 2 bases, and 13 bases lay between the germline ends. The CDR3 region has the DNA TGCGCCAGCAGCCAAGATCCCCTGGACAGACAAGAGACCCAGTACTTC. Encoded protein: CASSQDPLDRQETQYF.

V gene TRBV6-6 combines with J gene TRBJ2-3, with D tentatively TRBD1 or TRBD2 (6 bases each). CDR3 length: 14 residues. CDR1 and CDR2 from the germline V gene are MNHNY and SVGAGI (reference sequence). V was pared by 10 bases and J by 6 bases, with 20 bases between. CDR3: CATRGSGKGDTQYF. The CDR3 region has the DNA TGTGCCACCAGGGGTAGCGGCAAGGGTGATACGCAGTATTTT.

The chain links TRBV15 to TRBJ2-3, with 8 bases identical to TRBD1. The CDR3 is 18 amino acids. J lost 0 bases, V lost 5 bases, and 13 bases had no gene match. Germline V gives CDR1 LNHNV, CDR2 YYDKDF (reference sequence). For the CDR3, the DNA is TGTGCCACCAGCGCAGGGAGACTGGGGACAGGTAGCACAGATACGCAGTATTTT. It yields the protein CATSAGRLGTGSTDTQYF.

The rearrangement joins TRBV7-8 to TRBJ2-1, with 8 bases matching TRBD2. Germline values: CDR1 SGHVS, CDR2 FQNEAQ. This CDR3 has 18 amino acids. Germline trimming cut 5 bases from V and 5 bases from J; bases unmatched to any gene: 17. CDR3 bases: TGTGCCAGCAGCCGTCCCGGGACTAGAATGGGGCCGGACAATGAGCAGTTCTTC. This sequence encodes CASSRPGTRMGPDNEQFF.

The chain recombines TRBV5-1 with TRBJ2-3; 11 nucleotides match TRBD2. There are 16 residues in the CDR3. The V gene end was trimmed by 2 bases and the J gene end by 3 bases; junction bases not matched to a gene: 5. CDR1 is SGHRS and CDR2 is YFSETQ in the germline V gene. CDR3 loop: CASSLMASGGTDTQYF. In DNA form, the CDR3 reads TGCGCCAGCAGCTTAATGGCTAGCGGGGGGACAGATACGCAGTATTTT.

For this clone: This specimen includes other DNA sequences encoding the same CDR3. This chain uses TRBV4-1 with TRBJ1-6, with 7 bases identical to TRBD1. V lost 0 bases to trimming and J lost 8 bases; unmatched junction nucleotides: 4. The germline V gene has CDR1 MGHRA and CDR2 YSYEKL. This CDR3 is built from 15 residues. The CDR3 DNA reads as TGCGCCAGCAGCCAAGATCGGCAGGGGGATTCACCCCTCCACTTT. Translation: CASSQDRQGDSPLHF.

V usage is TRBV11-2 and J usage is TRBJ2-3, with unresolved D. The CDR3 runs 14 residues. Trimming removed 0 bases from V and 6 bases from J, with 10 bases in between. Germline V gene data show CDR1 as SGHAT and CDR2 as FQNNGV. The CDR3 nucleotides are TGTGCCAGCAGCTTAGATCCGGGTGTTGATACGCAGTATTTT. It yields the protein CASSLDPGVDTQYF.

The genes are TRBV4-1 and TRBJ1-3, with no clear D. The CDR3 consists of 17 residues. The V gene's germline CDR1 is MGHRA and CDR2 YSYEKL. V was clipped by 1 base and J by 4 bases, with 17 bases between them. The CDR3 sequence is CASSQGAVLVGGNTIYF. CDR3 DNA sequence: TGCGCCAGCAGCCAAGGAGCGGTTCTCGTGGGGGGAAACACCATATATTTT.

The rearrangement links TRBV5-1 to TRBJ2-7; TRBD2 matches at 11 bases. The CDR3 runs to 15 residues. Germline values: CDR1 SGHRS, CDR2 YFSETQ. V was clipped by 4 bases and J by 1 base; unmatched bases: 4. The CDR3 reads CASSPIAGGSYEQYF. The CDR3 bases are TGCGCCAGCAGCCCAATAGCGGGAGGGTCCTACGAGCAGTACTTC.

The CDR3 loop is CASSFRRGLAETQYF. The CDR3 DNA is TGTGCCAGCAGCTTCCGAAGGGGACTAGCTGAGACCCAGTACTTC. The chain links TRBV6-1 to TRBJ2-5, with TRBD2 matching 9 bases. This CDR3 region has 15 residues. V shed 6 bases and J 5 bases; nucleotides not matched to a gene: 10. In germline, CDR1 is MNHNS, CDR2 SASEGT.

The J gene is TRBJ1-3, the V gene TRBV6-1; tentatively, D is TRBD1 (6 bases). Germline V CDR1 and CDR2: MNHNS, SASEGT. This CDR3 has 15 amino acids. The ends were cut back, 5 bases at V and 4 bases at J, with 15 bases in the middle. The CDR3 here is CASSLPQGSGNTIYF. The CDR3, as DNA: TGTGCCAGCAGTCTGCCCCAGGGGTCGGGAAACACCATATATTTT.

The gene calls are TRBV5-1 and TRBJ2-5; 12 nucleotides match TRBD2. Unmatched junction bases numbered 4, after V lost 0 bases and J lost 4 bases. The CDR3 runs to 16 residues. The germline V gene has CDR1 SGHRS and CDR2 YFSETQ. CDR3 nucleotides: TGCGCCAGCAGCTTGGGGCTAGCGGGAGGGCGAGAGACCCAGTACTTC. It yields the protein CASSLGLAGGRETQYF.

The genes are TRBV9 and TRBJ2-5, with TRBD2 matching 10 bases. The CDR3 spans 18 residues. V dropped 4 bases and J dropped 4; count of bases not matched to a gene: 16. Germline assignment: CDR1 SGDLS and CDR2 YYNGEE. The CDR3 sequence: CASSPRERAGGPGETQYF. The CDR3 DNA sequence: TGTGCCAGCAGCCCCCGCGAGAGAGCGGGGGGGCCAGGAGAGACCCAGTACTTC.

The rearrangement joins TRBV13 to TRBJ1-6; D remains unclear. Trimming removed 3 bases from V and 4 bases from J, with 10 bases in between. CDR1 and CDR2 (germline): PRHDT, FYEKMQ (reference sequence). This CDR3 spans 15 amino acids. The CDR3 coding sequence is TGTGCCAGCAGCTTGGGCAGTCGTTATAATTCACCCCTCCACTTT. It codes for CASSLGSRYNSPLHF.

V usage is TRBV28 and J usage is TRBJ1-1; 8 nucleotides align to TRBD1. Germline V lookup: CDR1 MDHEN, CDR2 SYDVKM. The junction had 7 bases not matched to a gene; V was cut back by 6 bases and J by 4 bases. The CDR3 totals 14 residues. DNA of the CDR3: TGTGCCAGCAGATCGGGACAGGCAGGCACTGAAGCTTTCTTT. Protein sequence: CASRSGQAGTEAFF. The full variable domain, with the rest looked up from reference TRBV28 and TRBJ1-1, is DVKVTQSSRYLVKRTGEKVFLECVQDMDHENMFWYRQDPGLGLRLIYFSYDVKMKEKGDIPEGYSVSREKKERFSLILESASTNQTSMYLCASRSGQAGTEAFFGQGTRLTVV.

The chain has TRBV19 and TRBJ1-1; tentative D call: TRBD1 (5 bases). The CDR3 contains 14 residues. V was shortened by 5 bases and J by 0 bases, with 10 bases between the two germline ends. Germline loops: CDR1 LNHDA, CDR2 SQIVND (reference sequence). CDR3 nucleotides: TGTGCCAGTAGTTGGGTGGGGCTGAACACTGAAGCTTTCTTT. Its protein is CASSWVGLNTEAFF. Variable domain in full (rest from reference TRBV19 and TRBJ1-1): DGGITQSPKYLFRKEGQNVTLSCEQNLNHDAMYWYRQDPGQGLRLIYYSQIVNDFQKGDIAEGYSVSREKKESFPLTVTSAQKNPTAFYLCASSWVGLNTEAFFGQGTRLTVV.

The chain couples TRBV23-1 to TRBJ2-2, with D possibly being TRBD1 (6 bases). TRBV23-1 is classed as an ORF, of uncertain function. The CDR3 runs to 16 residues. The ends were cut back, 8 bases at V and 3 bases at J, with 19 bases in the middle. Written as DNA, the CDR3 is TGCGCCAGCGGAATCCCAGGGGTAGGGGACACCGGGGAGCTGTTTTTT. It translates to CASGIPGVGDTGELFF.

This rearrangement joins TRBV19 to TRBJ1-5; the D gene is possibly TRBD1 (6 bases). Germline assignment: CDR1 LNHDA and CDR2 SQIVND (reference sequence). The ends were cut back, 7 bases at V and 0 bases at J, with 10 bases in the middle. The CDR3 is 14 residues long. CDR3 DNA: TGTGCCAGTACCCCGGACAGTAGCAATCAGCCCCAGCATTTT. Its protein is CASTPDSSNQPQHF. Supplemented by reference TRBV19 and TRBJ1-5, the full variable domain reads DGGITQSPKYLFRKEGQNVTLSCEQNLNHDAMYWYRQDPGQGLRLIYYSQIVNDFQKGDIAEGYSVSREKKESFPLTVTSAQKNPTAFYLCASTPDSSNQPQHFGDGTRLSIL.

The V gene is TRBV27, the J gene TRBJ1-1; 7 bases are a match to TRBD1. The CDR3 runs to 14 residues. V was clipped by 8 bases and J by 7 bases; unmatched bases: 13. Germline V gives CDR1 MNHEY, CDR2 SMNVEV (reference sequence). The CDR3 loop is CASGSYRGFDEAFF. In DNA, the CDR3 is TGTGCCAGCGGATCATACAGGGGATTCGATGAAGCTTTCTTT.

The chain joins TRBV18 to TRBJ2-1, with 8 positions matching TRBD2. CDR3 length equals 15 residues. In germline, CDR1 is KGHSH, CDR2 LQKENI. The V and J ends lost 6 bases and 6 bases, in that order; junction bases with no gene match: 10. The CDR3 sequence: CASSPPSGRGNEQFF. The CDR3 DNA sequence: TGTGCCAGCTCCCCCCCTAGCGGGCGCGGCAATGAGCAGTTCTTC. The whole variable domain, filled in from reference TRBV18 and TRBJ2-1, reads NAGVMQNPRHLVRRRGQEARLRCSPMKGHSHVYWYRQLPEEGLKFMVYLQKENIIDESGMPKERFSAEFPKEGPSILRIQQVVRGDSAAYFCASSPPSGRGNEQFFGPGTRLTVL.